This TCR beta chain comes out of a study of cytomegalovirus exposure and HLA in healthy donors. The study, taken as a whole, reports: Later genetic work tied a missense DCLRE1C variant to beta-chain V and J trimming. An analysis done earlier found most TCR beta V segments productive about 87% or about 30% of the time.

For this clone: Its antigen is undetermined.

Donors had nominal health at sampling but likely had unrecorded immune exposures. This CDR3 region has 13 residues. V trimming: 6 bases; J trimming: 5 bases; junction bases outside the gene matches: 6. CDR1 is MNHEY, CDR2 SVGAGI, per germline. A multiplex PCR was run with 60 Vbeta primers and 13 Jbeta primers. Produced via immunoSEQ multiplex PCR; TCRdb's table is partial and in-frame only. Of roughly 200,000 clones listed, 70% to 80% are singletons. The sequencing sample was made of PBMCs. The V and J genes are TRBV6-5 and TRBJ2-7; 8 nucleotides match TRBD1. This TCR derives from a woman younger than 45 in good health and CMV-seropositive. The CDR3 loop reads CASRPGQAHEQYF. CDR3 in DNA: TGTGCCAGCAGACCGGGACAGGCCCACGAGCAGTACTTC.